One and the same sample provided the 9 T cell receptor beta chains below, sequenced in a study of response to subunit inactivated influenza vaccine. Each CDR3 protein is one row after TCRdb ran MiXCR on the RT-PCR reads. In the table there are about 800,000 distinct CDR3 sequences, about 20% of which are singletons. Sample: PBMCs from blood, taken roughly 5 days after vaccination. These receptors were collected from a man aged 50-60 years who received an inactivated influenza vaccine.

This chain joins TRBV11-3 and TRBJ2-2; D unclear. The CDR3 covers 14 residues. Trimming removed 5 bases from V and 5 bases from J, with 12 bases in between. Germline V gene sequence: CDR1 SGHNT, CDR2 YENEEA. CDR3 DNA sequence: TGTGCCAGCAGCACGTTAAGTGGGACCGGGGAGCTGTTTTTT. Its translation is CASSTLSGTGELFF.

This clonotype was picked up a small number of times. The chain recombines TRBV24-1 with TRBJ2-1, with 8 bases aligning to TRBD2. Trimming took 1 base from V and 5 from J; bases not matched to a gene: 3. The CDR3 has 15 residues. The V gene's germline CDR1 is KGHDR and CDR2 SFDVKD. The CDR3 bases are TGTGCCACCAGTGATTTCGGTAGCGGGGACAATGAGCAGTTCTTC. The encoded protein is CATSDFGSGDNEQFF.

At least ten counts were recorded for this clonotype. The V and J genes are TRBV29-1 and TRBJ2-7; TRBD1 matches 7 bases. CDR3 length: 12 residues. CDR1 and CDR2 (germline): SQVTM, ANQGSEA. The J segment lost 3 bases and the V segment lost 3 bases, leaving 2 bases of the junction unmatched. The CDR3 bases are TGCAGCGTTGAGGGGGACAGCTACGAGCAGTACTTC. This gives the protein CSVEGDSYEQYF.

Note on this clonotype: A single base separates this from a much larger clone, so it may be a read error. This CDR3 is CVSSQGWAKNIQYF. For the CDR3, the DNA is TGCGTCAGCAGCCAAGGGTGGGCCAAAAACATTCAGTACTTC. The rearrangement links TRBV4-1 to TRBJ2-4; no clear D. This CDR3 is 14 amino acids long. CDR1 is MGHRA, CDR2 YSYEKL, per germline.

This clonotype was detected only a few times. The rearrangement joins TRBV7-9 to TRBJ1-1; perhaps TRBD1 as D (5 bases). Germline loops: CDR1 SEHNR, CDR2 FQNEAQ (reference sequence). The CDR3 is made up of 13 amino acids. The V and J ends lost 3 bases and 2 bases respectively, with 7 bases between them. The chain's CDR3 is CASSLTDNTEAFF. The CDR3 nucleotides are TGTGCCAGCAGCTTGACAGACAACACTGAAGCTTTCTTT.

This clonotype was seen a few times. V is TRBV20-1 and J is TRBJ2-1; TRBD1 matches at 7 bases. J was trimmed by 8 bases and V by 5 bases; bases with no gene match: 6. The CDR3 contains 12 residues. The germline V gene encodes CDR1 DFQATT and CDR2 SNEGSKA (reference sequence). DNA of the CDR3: TGCAGTGCTTGGGGACAGATCTATGAGCAGTTCTTC. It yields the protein CSAWGQIYEQFF.

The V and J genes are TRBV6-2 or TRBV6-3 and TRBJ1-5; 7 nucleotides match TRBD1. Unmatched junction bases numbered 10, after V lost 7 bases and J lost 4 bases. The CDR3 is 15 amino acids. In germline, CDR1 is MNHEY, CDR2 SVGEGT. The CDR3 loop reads CASTVTGVLNQPQHF. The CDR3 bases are TGTGCCAGCACCGTCACAGGGGTCCTAAATCAGCCCCAGCATTTT.

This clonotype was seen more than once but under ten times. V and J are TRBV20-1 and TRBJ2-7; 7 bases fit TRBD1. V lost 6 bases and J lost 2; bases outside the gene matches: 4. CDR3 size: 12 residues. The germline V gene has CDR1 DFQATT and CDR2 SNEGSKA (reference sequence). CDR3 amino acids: CSAQDRAYEQYF. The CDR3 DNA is TGCAGTGCACAAGACAGGGCCTACGAGCAGTACTTC.

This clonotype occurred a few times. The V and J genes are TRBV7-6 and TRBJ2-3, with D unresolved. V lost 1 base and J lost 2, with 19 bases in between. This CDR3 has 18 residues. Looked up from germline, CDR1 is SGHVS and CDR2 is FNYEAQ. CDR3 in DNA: TGTGCCAGCAGCTTAGAGGCCATGGGCAGGCCTATCACAGATACGCAGTATTTT. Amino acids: CASSLEAMGRPITDTQYF.